This T cell receptor (beta chain) was sequenced for a study of cytomegalovirus exposure and HLA in healthy donors. Study results and caveats: DRB1 showed the most TCR associations and HLA-C the fewest in a later analysis, as rates varied by HLA locus. The study listed 150 to 200 cytomegalovirus-associated TCR beta chains.

With respect to this clone: Its specificity is not known.

Both 60 Vbeta primers and 13 Jbeta primers went into the PCR. The repertoire was sequenced with immunoSEQ multiplex PCR; TCRdb's copy has only in-frame clones and lacks some. This table holds some 200,000 clones. The receptor was derived from a boy between 10 and 17 years old in good health and CMV-seronegative. The sequencing input was PBMCs.

CDR3 loop: CASSKGQSYGYTF. The CDR3 DNA is TGTGCCAGTAGTAAGGGGCAGAGCTATGGCTACACCTTC. J is TRBJ1-2 and V is TRBV19, with TRBD1 as a possible D gene (5 bases). Germline V CDR1 and CDR2: LNHDA, SQIVND (reference sequence). This CDR3 contains 13 residues. Trimming cost V 4 bases and J 4 bases, with 10 bases left between them. The variable domain in full, completed from reference TRBV19 and TRBJ1-2, reads DGGITQSPKYLFRKEGQNVTLSCEQNLNHDAMYWYRQDPGQGLRLIYYSQIVNDFQKGDIAEGYSVSREKKESFPLTVTSAQKNPTAFYLCASSKGQSYGYTFGSGTRLTVV.